Below are 30 T cell receptor beta chains sequenced from a single sample in a study of cytomegalovirus exposure and HLA in healthy donors. Researchers ran the PCR with 60 Vbeta and 13 Jbeta primers. Method: immunoSEQ multiplex PCR; TCRdb's copy keeps in-frame clones and lacks some. The table records 140,000 to 150,000 clones, about four fifths of them present only once. What was sequenced was PBMCs. The receptors come from a man aged 35 to 55 in good health and CMV-seronegative.

The V and J genes are TRBV30 and TRBJ2-3; D unclear. V dropped 0 bases and J dropped 5 bases, with 9 bases sitting between them. The germline V gene encodes CDR1 GTSNPN and CDR2 SVGIG (reference sequence). The CDR3 is made up of 13 amino acids. The DNA of the CDR3 is TGTGCCTGGAGTGTACGATTCGGAGATACGCAGTATTTT. It yields the protein CAWSVRFGDTQYF.

The chain uses TRBV10-1 and TRBJ2-5; D perhaps matches TRBD1 (5 bases). Germline V gives CDR1 WNHNN, CDR2 SYGVQD (reference sequence). V was shortened by 5 bases and J by 2 bases, with 12 bases between the two germline ends. The CDR3 contains 14 residues. The CDR3 DNA reads as TGCGCCAGCAGTCCCGACAGTTTTCAAGAGACCCAGTACTTC. This translates into CASSPDSFQETQYF.

The chain joins TRBV30 to TRBJ1-6; 8 bases are shared with TRBD1. The CDR3 is 17 amino acids. Germline lookup yields CDR1 GTSNPN and CDR2 SVGIG (reference sequence). V trimming: 0 bases; J trimming: 0 bases; junction bases outside the gene matches: 4. CDR3 in DNA: TGTGCCTGGAGTGTTTGGACAGGGAGCTCCTATAATTCACCCCTCCACTTT. Encoded protein: CAWSVWTGSSYNSPLHF.

The chain employs TRBV25-1 and TRBJ1-1; D remains ambiguous. Trimming cost V 5 bases and J 7 bases, with 11 bases left between them. Germline CDR1 is MGHDK and CDR2 is SYGVNS. The CDR3 runs to 12 residues. The CDR3 loop is CASSLGYGEAFF. Written as DNA, the CDR3 is TGTGCCAGCAGTCTAGGTTACGGTGAAGCTTTCTTT.

This chain uses TRBV4-1 with TRBJ2-5; a weak D match, TRBD1 (6 bases). Germline CDR1 MGHRA, CDR2 YSYEKL. Trimming cost V 4 bases and J 5 bases, with 17 bases left between them. The length of the CDR3 is 15 residues. The CDR3 DNA reads TGCGCCAGCAGCCTTTATTGGCAGGGGCAGGAGACCCAGTACTTC. This codes for CASSLYWQGQETQYF.

This clone appeared a single time. The chain carries TRBV30 and TRBJ1-4, with D hard to call. This CDR3 spans 14 amino acids. Per germline, CDR1 GTSNPN and CDR2 SVGIG (reference sequence). V lost 0 bases, J lost 5 bases, and 10 bases lay in between. The CDR3 DNA is TGTGCCTGGAGTGTAGGTGGGAGGAATGAAAAACTGTTTTTT. This sequence encodes CAWSVGGRNEKLFF.

This clone occurred a few times. The rearrangement links TRBV9 to TRBJ2-1; 9 bases line up with TRBD2. The CDR3 runs to 16 residues. J gave up 1 base and V 0 bases, and 2 bases lay outside the gene matches. The germline V gene encodes CDR1 SGDLS and CDR2 YYNGEE. The CDR3 DNA sequence: TGTGCCAGCAGCGTAGAGGGACTAGCTTCCTACAATGAGCAGTTCTTC. This translates into CASSVEGLASYNEQFF.

The CDR3 protein is CASSQPGSFRQYF. The CDR3 region has the DNA TGTGCCAGCAGCCAACCGGGATCCTTCAGGCAGTATTTT. This chain links TRBV28 with TRBJ2-3; D possibly corresponds to TRBD2 (5 bases). The CDR3 sequence is 13 residues long. V lost 6 bases, J lost 11 bases, and 18 bases lay in between. Germline V gene lookup returns CDR1 MDHEN and CDR2 SYDVKM.

This clone was counted between two and nine times. This sequence joins TRBV18 and TRBJ1-1, with D unclear. V lost 3 bases and J 3 bases, leaving 8 bases between the germline ends. Germline-derived CDR1 and CDR2 are KGHSH and LQKENI. The CDR3 is 13 amino acids. CDR3 coding DNA: TGTGCCAGCTCACCGGGGAGGGACACTGAAGCTTTCTTT. Its translation: CASSPGRDTEAFF.

This chain connects TRBV10-2 to TRBJ2-7; the D gene is possibly TRBD1 (8 bases). Between the trimmed V and J ends, which lost 6 bases and 2 bases, there was a span of 14 bases. The germline V gene has CDR1 WSHSY and CDR2 SAAADI. This CDR3 has 14 residues. CDR3 sequence: CASRAQGGTYEQYF. The CDR3 bases are TGCGCCAGCAGAGCACAGGGGGGGACCTACGAGCAGTACTTC.

V usage is TRBV12-2 and J usage is TRBJ2-1; the tabulated D call, TRBD1, remains unverified against the DNA. TRBV12-2 is annotated as a pseudogene. The CDR3 has 15 residues. The CDR3 is CASRLGTGDGNEQFF. The CDR3 DNA reads as TGTGCAAGTCGCTTGGGGACAGGGGACGGCAATGAGCAGTTCTTC.

V gene TRBV9 combines with J gene TRBJ2-6, with D tentatively TRBD1 (6 bases). Germline CDR1 SGDLS, CDR2 YYNGEE. Trimming took off 3 bases at V and 0 bases at J, with 10 bases between the two ends. CDR3 length equals 16 residues. CDR3 DNA sequence: TGTGCCAGCAGCGCACAGGGCGCCTCTGGGGCCAACGTCCTGACTTTC. Translated, it gives CASSAQGASGANVLTF.

V usage is TRBV7-3 and J usage is TRBJ1-2; 8 nucleotides agree with TRBD1. The ends lost 5 bases at V and 3 bases at J; junction bases unmatched: 2. The germline CDR1 and CDR2 sequences are SGHTA and FQGTGA. The CDR3 length is 13 residues. CDR3 nucleotides: TGTGCCAGCAGCCCGGACAGGGACTATGGCTACACCTTC. It encodes CASSPDRDYGYTF.

This clone was counted once. The rearrangement uses TRBV6-1 and TRBJ1-4; D remains unclear. Looked up from germline, CDR1 is MNHNS and CDR2 is SASEGT. This CDR3 comprises 14 residues. Deletions cut 8 bases from V and 2 bases from J, with 12 bases between. The CDR3 reads CASDGIGTNEKLFF. The CDR3 DNA reads as TGTGCCAGCGACGGGATCGGCACTAATGAAAAACTGTTTTTT.

This clone has a single count. One end of the junction fails to match germline, which may point to a read error. The rearrangement joins TRBV7-9 to TRBJ1-2; D gene unclear. The germline V gene has CDR1 SEHNR and CDR2 FQNEAQ (reference sequence). CDR3 length: 12 residues. The CDR3 here is CSSSPRNYGYTF. CDR3 nucleotides: TGTTCCAGCAGCCCCAGGAACTATGGCTACACCTTC.

There are a few counts of this clone. The chain joins TRBV5-1 to TRBJ1-2; 8 positions match TRBD1. Germline CDR1 is SGHRS and CDR2 is YFSETQ. V lost 0 bases, J lost 9 bases, and 19 bases stayed unmatched. The CDR3 runs to 18 residues. Written as DNA, the CDR3 is TGCGCCAGCAGCTTGGAGATGGGAGGACAGGGCTGGTTTCCGAGCTACACCTTC. Translated, it gives CASSLEMGGQGWFPSYTF.

The genes are TRBV10-1 and TRBJ2-7; the match to TRBD2 covers 10 bases. The CDR3 is 15 amino acids. Looked up from germline, CDR1 is WNHNN and CDR2 is SYGVQD (reference sequence). With 9 bases clipped from V and 3 bases from J, the junction kept 11 bases outside the gene matches. The CDR3 region has the DNA TGCGCCAGGATAATTAGCGGGGGGCCACTCTACGAGCAGTACTTC. This encodes CARIISGGPLYEQYF.

This chain connects TRBV5-1 to TRBJ2-5; 10 bases line up with TRBD2. Trimming took 2 bases from V and 2 from J; bases not matched to a gene: 6. CDR3 length: 16 amino acids. Germline assignment: CDR1 SGHRS and CDR2 YFSETQ. CDR3 in DNA: TGCGCCAGCAGCTTCACTAGCGGGGTATCTCAAGAGACCCAGTACTTC. Translation gives CASSFTSGVSQETQYF.

The sample holds a few counts of this clone. The chain couples TRBV23-1 to TRBJ2-1, with 7 bases that match TRBD1. TRBV23-1 is an open reading frame, and its role is uncertain. The CDR3 extends over 16 amino acids. V was pared by 2 bases and J by 4 bases, with 8 bases of the junction left unmatched. The CDR3 coding sequence is TGCGCCAGCAGTCAAAACCGGGACAGCCCTTACAATGAGCAGTTCTTC. This codes for CASSQNRDSPYNEQFF.

V is TRBV7-9 and J is TRBJ1-1, with D perhaps TRBD1 (5 bases). CDR3 length: 16 residues. V was cut by 2 bases and J by 1 base, with 14 bases left in between. The germline gives CDR1 SEHNR, CDR2 FQNEAQ (reference sequence). The CDR3 DNA reads TGTGCCAGCAGCTTAAGCTGGGGCACAGGGAACACTGAAGCTTTCTTT. Protein sequence: CASSLSWGTGNTEAFF.

The chain combines TRBV19 with TRBJ1-2; no definite D call. V lost 2 bases to trimming and J lost 2 bases, with 9 bases between them. CDR1 is LNHDA and CDR2 is SQIVND in the germline V gene (reference sequence). The CDR3 is made up of 14 amino acids. The CDR3 DNA follows: TGTGCCAGTAGTATATACCCCGGGAACTATGGCTACACCTTC. Residues: CASSIYPGNYGYTF.

This clone has just one count. The rearrangement uses TRBV11-2 and TRBJ1-6; 7 bases match TRBD1. The CDR3 extends over 14 amino acids. J was trimmed by 10 bases and V by 5 bases; bases with no gene match: 8. Germline-derived CDR1 and CDR2 are SGHAT and FQNNGV. The CDR3 nucleotides read TGTGCCAGCAGCCGTTCGACAGGGCGCTCACCCCTCCACTTT. It is translated as CASSRSTGRSPLHF.

The chain employs TRBV19 and TRBJ1-6; no clear D. Trimming removed 6 bases from V and 0 bases from J, with 6 bases in between. The CDR3 is 14 residues long. Germline CDR1 reads LNHDA; CDR2 reads SQIVND (reference sequence). CDR3 sequence: CASRSPSYNSPLHF. CDR3 bases: TGTGCCAGTAGGAGTCCCTCCTATAATTCACCCCTCCACTTT.

As DNA, the CDR3 is TGTGCCAGCAGCCGGGAACCTTACGAGCAGTACTTC. It encodes CASSREPYEQYF. The chain carries TRBV7-2 and TRBJ2-7; D perhaps matches TRBD2 (5 bases). Trimming took off 5 bases at V and 4 bases at J, with 9 bases between the two ends. The CDR3 has 12 amino acids. Germline V lookup: CDR1 SGHTA, CDR2 FQGNSA.

With respect to this clone: The sample carries other DNA sequences with the same CDR3. The chain joins TRBV9 to TRBJ1-5, with 11 nucleotides matching TRBD1. Germline lookup yields CDR1 SGDLS and CDR2 YYNGEE. The V segment lost 3 bases and the J segment 4 bases; nucleotides outside the gene matches: 3. The CDR3 sequence is 15 residues long. In nucleotides, the CDR3 is TGTGCCAGCAGCGCAGGGACAGGGGGGAATCAGCCCCAGCATTTT. It codes for CASSAGTGGNQPQHF.

V usage is TRBV11-2 and J usage is TRBJ1-2; TRBD1 matches at 7 bases. The V gene's germline CDR1 is SGHAT and CDR2 FQNNGV. This CDR3 comprises 14 residues. After removal of 4 bases from V and 5 bases from J, the junction contained 7 bases not matched to a gene. CDR3 DNA sequence: TGTGCCAGCAGCTCACCCCGGGACAGTTATGGCTACACCTTC. Translating gives CASSSPRDSYGYTF.

The sample holds a few counts of this clone. The V gene is TRBV29-1, the J gene TRBJ1-1; D is possibly TRBD1 (6 bases). Germline lookup yields CDR1 SQVTM and CDR2 ANQGSEA. The ends were cut back, 3 bases at V and 0 bases at J, with 11 bases in the middle. This CDR3 region has 14 residues. In nucleotides, the CDR3 is TGCAGCGTTGATCCGACAGGAATGAACACTGAAGCTTTCTTT. It encodes CSVDPTGMNTEAFF.

J is TRBJ1-5 and V is TRBV5-8; D possibly corresponds to TRBD1 (5 bases). CDR1 and CDR2 (germline): SGHTS, YDEGEE. Trimming removed 4 bases at V and 1 base at J, with 12 bases between. The CDR3 is 15 amino acids. CDR3 nucleotide sequence: TGTGCCAGCAGCGCCAGCAGGGTCAGCAATCAGCCCCAGCATTTT. Translating gives CASSASRVSNQPQHF.

The chain links TRBV7-8 to TRBJ2-1, with D possibly TRBD2 on 6 matching bases. Trimming took off 4 bases at V and 1 base at J, with 8 bases between the two ends. CDR3 length: 14 residues. CDR1 and CDR2 from the germline V gene are SGHVS and FQNEAQ. The CDR3 nucleotides read TGTGCCAGCAGCTCGACTAGATCCTACAATGAGCAGTTCTTC. Translated, it gives CASSSTRSYNEQFF.

The rearrangement uses TRBV5-1 and TRBJ2-3; 8 nucleotides match TRBD1. The CDR3 totals 14 residues. Germline V gives CDR1 SGHRS, CDR2 YFSETQ. V trimming: 5 bases; J trimming: 2 bases; junction bases outside the gene matches: 4. CDR3 sequence (DNA): TGCGCCAGCAGACCAGGGGGCGTCACAGATACGCAGTATTTT. As protein: CASRPGGVTDTQYF.